The rows below give T cell receptor beta chains drawn from one sample of a study of beta chain features in type 1 diabetes. Profiled with immunoSEQ multiplex PCR; TCRdb holds only in-frame clones, not every one. Here the sample spans over 300,000 clones, approximately 9.7% being singletons. Sequencing input: central memory CD4+ T cells from blood. These receptors came from a man under 40 with type 1 diabetes. Each CDR3 is given with its conserved first and last residue. The order of the fields is clone size, J gene, V gene, D gene, CDR3 DNA, CDR3 protein. A D gene is named only where the DNA matches it firmly. Clone size is shown for a subset of rows, as once, few, many or a class of expanded clone.

clone size: .
J gene: TRBJ2-1
V gene: TRBV5-1
D gene: TRBD2
CDR3 DNA: TGCGCCAGCAGCCCGGGACTAGTCGGTCTGTTCTTC
CDR3 protein: CASSPGLVGLFF

clone size: few
J gene: TRBJ2-7
V gene: TRBV28
D gene: TRBD1
CDR3 DNA: TGTGCCAGCAGTTTTCAGGGACAGGGGGCGGACGAGCAGTACTTC
CDR3 protein: CASSFQGQGADEQYF

clone size: few
J gene: TRBJ2-3
V gene: TRBV7-9
D gene: .
CDR3 DNA: TGTGCCAGCAGCCCTCCGGGGACAGATACGCAGTATTTT
CDR3 protein: CASSPPGTDTQYF

clone size: few
J gene: TRBJ2-7
V gene: TRBV18
D gene: .
CDR3 DNA: TGTGCCAGCTCACCATCAATCGACAGGACCTACGAGCAGTACTTC
CDR3 protein: CASSPSIDRTYEQYF

clone size: once
J gene: TRBJ2-5
V gene: TRBV7-9
D gene: .
CDR3 DNA: TGTGCCAGCAACCTAGGGGGGGCGCAAGAGACCCAGTACTTC
CDR3 protein: CASNLGGAQETQYF

clone size: .
J gene: TRBJ2-3
V gene: TRBV30
D gene: .
CDR3 DNA: TGTGCCTGGAGTCCCTCTTTTGGTCAGTTTAGCACAGATACGCAGTATTTT
CDR3 protein: CAWSPSFGQFSTDTQYF

clone size: .
J gene: TRBJ2-2
V gene: TRBV5-1
D gene: .
CDR3 DNA: TGCGCCAGCAGCTTGTTGGGGACCGGGGAGCTGTTTTTT
CDR3 protein: CASSLLGTGELFF

clone size: .
J gene: TRBJ1-5
V gene: TRBV19
D gene: .
CDR3 DNA: TGTGCCAGTAGTGGGATGTCCAGTCAGCCCCAGCATTTT
CDR3 protein: CASSGMSSQPQHF

clone size: few
J gene: TRBJ2-7
V gene: TRBV29-1
D gene: TRBD1
CDR3 DNA: TGCAGCGTTGAATTGGGACAGGGAGACCACGAGCAGTACTTC
CDR3 protein: CSVELGQGDHEQYF

clone size: few
J gene: TRBJ1-2
V gene: TRBV7-2
D gene: TRBD1
CDR3 DNA: TGTGCCAGCAGCCCGGACAGGGTGGAAGGCGGCTACACCTTC
CDR3 protein: CASSPDRVEGGYTF

clone size: few
J gene: TRBJ2-3
V gene: TRBV11-2
D gene: .
CDR3 DNA: TGTGCCAGCAGCCCTCTGGTAGGGGGGTCAGCAGATACGCAGTATTTT
CDR3 protein: CASSPLVGGSADTQYF

clone size: .
J gene: TRBJ2-7
V gene: TRBV25-1
D gene: TRBD1
CDR3 DNA: TGTGCCACGAGGACAGGGTACTACGAGCAGTACTTC
CDR3 protein: CATRTGYYEQYF

clone size: few
J gene: TRBJ1-4
V gene: TRBV9
D gene: .
CDR3 DNA: TGTGCCAGCAGCGTAGGTGCGGAGGGGGAATATGAAAAACTGTTTTTT
CDR3 protein: CASSVGAEGEYEKLFF

clone size: few
J gene: TRBJ2-3
V gene: TRBV6-4
D gene: TRBD1
CDR3 DNA: TGTGCCAGCAGTAGAGGACAGGGGGCCACAGATACGCAGTATTTT
CDR3 protein: CASSRGQGATDTQYF

clone size: few
J gene: TRBJ1-2
V gene: TRBV5-4
D gene: .
CDR3 DNA: TGTGCCAGCAGCCCCGGGACACAAAACTATGGCTACACCTTC
CDR3 protein: CASSPGTQNYGYTF

clone size: .
J gene: TRBJ2-7
V gene: TRBV27
D gene: TRBD1
CDR3 DNA: TGTGCCAGCAGTCGGACAGGATACGAGCAGTACTTC
CDR3 protein: CASSRTGYEQYF

clone size: few
J gene: TRBJ1-1
V gene: TRBV6-5
D gene: .
CDR3 DNA: TGTGCCACCACTTCGTCACAGTGGAACACTGAAGCTTTCTTT
CDR3 protein: CATTSSQWNTEAFF

clone size: few
J gene: TRBJ1-5
V gene: TRBV7-2
D gene: .
CDR3 DNA: TGTGCCAGCAGCTCCGCGCACAGTCTCCAGCATTTT
CDR3 protein: CASSSAHSLQHF

clone size: .
J gene: TRBJ1-2
V gene: TRBV7-2
D gene: .
CDR3 DNA: TGTGCCAGCCGGGAGATTACAGGGACCGGCTACACCTTC
CDR3 protein: CASREITGTGYTF

clone size: .
J gene: TRBJ1-5
V gene: TRBV7-9
D gene: TRBD1
CDR3 DNA: TGTGCCAGCAGCTTAACCCGGGACAGGGGGCGAAGCAATCAGCCCCAGCATTTT
CDR3 protein: CASSLTRDRGRSNQPQHF

clone size: many
J gene: TRBJ2-5
V gene: TRBV18
D gene: .
CDR3 DNA: TGTGCCAGCTCATCGCCTTCGGGGGAGACCCAGTACTTC
CDR3 protein: CASSSPSGETQYF

clone size: few
J gene: TRBJ2-1
V gene: TRBV28
D gene: .
CDR3 DNA: TGTGCCAGCAGTTTGGGGGGGGCGGAATCCTACAATGAGCAGTTCTTC
CDR3 protein: CASSLGGAESYNEQFF

clone size: .
J gene: TRBJ1-2
V gene: TRBV7-2
D gene: TRBD1
CDR3 DNA: TGTGCCAGCAGCTTCGGGACAGGGATGGATGGCTACACCTTC
CDR3 protein: CASSFGTGMDGYTF

clone size: .
J gene: TRBJ2-1
V gene: TRBV28
D gene: TRBD2
CDR3 DNA: TGTGCCAGCAGTTTAGCCTCACTAGCGGGGGACAATGAGCAGTTCTTC
CDR3 protein: CASSLASLAGDNEQFF

clone size: few
J gene: TRBJ2-5
V gene: TRBV9
D gene: .
CDR3 DNA: TGTGCCAGCAGCGTAGGTGGCAGCCAAGAGACCCAGTACTTC
CDR3 protein: CASSVGGSQETQYF

clone size: .
J gene: TRBJ1-1
V gene: TRBV9
D gene: TRBD1
CDR3 DNA: TGTGCCAGCAGCAGACAGGGGCAGAACACTGAAGCTTTCTTT
CDR3 protein: CASSRQGQNTEAFF